This T cell receptor (beta chain) came from a study of T cells in Graves' hyperthyroidism and ophthalmopathy. The CDR3 is made up of 14 amino acids. V was pared by 2 bases and J by 0 bases, with 2 bases of the junction left unmatched. The germline gives CDR1 GTSNPN, CDR2 SVGIG (reference sequence). Amplified TCR beta CDR3 regions came from RNA transcripts. First-round RT-PCR with HTBI primers amplified the TCR CDR3 region. TCRdb re-called the multiplex PCR reads with MiXCR, one entry per CDR3 protein. The table lists about half a million distinct CDR3 sequences, about 20% of them singletons. This clonotype has a count of ten or more.

Material: blood. The source of this sequence is a woman aged 70 to 79 with Graves' ophthalmopathy. V is TRBV30 and J is TRBJ2-3; 7 bases are shared with TRBD2. CDR3 in amino acids: CAWSSGTSTDTQYF. The CDR3 coding sequence is TGTGCCTGGAGTAGCGGGACCAGCACAGATACGCAGTATTTT.